The present T cell receptor (beta chain) was sequenced within a study of Graves' ophthalmopathy and Graves' hyperthyroidism. Broader study findings: Appearing in blood as well were most expanded thyroid clonotypes above 0.001 frequency.

RNA transcripts were the template, and TCR beta CDR3 regions were amplified from them. The first-round RT-PCR employed HTBI primers together with the Qiagen OneStep RT-PCR kit. A multiplex PCR was then performed as the second round. MiXCR was run by TCRdb on the multiplex PCR reads, yielding one entry per CDR3 protein. The table records 580,000 or so distinct CDR3 sequences, approximately 37% of them present only once. Eligible hyperthyroidism cases comprised new diagnoses of under 2 months' duration in individuals aged 18 to 65. Patients were left out if they had other autoimmune diseases, uncontrolled infections, pregnancy or lactation. Worth noting for this clonotype: Its antigen is not identified.

This CDR3 comprises 15 residues. Germline CDR1 and CDR2: SGDLS and YYNGEE. Trimming took 0 bases from V and 7 from J; bases not matched to a gene: 8. V gene TRBV9 combines with J gene TRBJ2-7; 9 positions agree with TRBD2. The sequenced sample consisted of peripheral blood or thyroid tissue (not recorded which). This TCR was recovered from an adult man with Graves' hyperthyroidism. DNA for the CDR3: TGTGCCAGCAGCGTAGGTAGCGGGGGTCTTCGGGAGCAGTACTTC. Its protein is CASSVGSGGLREQYF.